This TCR beta chain was documented in a study of T cell repertoires in cytomegalovirus infection. The overall study: HLA-B-restricted CMV epitopes that are well studied, plus recently identified HLA-C-restricted ones, were used by the study. Shared public TCR beta signatures pointed to both CMV infection and a matching HLA type.

There are a few counts of this clonotype. The antigen is undetermined. Each CDR3 protein is one row after TCRdb ran MiXCR on the reads. The sample has 80,000 or so distinct CDR3 sequences, roughly 37% seen once; the top ten hold more than 80%. V gave up 3 bases and J gave up 5 bases; unmatched junction bases: 10. CDR1 and CDR2 (germline): SGHVS, FNYEAQ. This CDR3 region has 17 residues. Study results and limitations: Public TCR beta family frequency separated CMV-and-HLA carriers, including in an independent cohort. The response measured ex vivo was dominated by TCR beta clonotypes (HLA-C-restricted and CMV-specific).

The chain is built from TRBV7-6 and TRBJ2-1; TRBD2 agrees at 10 bases. This clonotype originated in a human donor in good health (CMV status not recorded). Some clones in this sample may be carry-over from other donors' samples. The starting material was CD8+ T cells from cultured PBMCs, obtained from culture after CMV antigen stimulation. CDR3 DNA sequence: TGTGCCAGCAGCTTCCCTAGCGGGGGCCCGCCGGACAATGAGCAGTTCTTC. This encodes CASSFPSGGPPDNEQFF.